This T cell receptor beta chain was recorded in a study of T cells in Graves' hyperthyroidism and ophthalmopathy. CDR1 is SNHLY and CDR2 is FYNNEI in the germline V gene. The V end was cut by 7 bases, the J end by 3 bases, with 10 bases between. This CDR3 comprises 12 residues. Researchers amplified the TCR beta CDR3 regions from RNA transcripts. Carried out on the TCR CDR3, a first-round RT-PCR used the HTBI primer set. TCRdb re-called the multiplex PCR reads with MiXCR, one entry per CDR3 protein. The repertoire consists of around 450,000 distinct CDR3 sequences, with 15% to 19% occurring once and the leading ten covering 13% to 15%. This clonotype was detected many times. Its target is unknown. Across 18 months, stable Graves' hyperthyroidism was marked by no progression to ophthalmopathy. Clinical symptoms, serum thyroxine, TRAb, thyroid ultrasound and orbital computed tomography established diagnosis. 10 ml fresh peripheral blood yielded the PBMCs.

General study results and limits: A model of 13 V-J pairs discriminated ophthalmopathy from stable hyperthyroidism.

This rearrangement joins TRBV2 to TRBJ2-7; weak D call: TRBD1 (5 bases). The sequenced sample was blood. The receptor's source is a woman aged 18-29 years with Graves' hyperthyroidism. CDR3: CASKGHVYEQYF. The CDR3 DNA reads TGTGCCAGCAAAGGACACGTCTACGAGCAGTACTTC.